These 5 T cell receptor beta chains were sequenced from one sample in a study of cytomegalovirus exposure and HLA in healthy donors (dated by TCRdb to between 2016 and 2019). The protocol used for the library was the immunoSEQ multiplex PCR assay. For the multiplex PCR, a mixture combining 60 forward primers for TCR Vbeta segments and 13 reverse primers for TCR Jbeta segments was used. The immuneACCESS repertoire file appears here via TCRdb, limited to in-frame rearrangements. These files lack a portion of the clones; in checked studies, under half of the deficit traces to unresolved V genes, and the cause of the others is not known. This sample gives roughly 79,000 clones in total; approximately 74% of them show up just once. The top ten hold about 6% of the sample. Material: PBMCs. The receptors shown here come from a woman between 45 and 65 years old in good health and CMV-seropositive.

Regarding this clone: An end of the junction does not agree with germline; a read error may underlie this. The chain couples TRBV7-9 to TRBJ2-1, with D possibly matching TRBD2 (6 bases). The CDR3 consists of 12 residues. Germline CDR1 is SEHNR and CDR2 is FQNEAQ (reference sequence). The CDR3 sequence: CSSSLDGGEQFF. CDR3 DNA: TGTTCCAGCAGCTTAGATGGAGGGGAGCAGTTCTTC.

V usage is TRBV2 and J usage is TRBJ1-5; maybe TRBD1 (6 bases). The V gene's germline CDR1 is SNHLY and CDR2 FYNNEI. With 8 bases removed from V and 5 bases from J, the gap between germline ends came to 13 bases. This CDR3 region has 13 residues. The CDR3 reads CASSGRGDQPQHF. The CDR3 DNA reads TGTGCCAGCTCCGGGAGGGGGGATCAGCCCCAGCATTTT.

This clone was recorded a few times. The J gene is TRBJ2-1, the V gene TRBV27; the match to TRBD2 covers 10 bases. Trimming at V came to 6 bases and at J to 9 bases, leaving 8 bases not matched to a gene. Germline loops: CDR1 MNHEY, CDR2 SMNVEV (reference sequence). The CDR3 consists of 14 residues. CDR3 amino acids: CASSWTSGGGEQFF. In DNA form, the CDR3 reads TGTGCCAGCAGCTGGACTAGCGGCGGGGGTGAGCAGTTCTTC.

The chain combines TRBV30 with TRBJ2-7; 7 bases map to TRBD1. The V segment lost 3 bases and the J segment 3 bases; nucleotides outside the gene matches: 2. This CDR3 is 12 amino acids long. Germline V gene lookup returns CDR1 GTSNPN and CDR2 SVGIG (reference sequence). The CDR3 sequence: CAWRTGSYEQYF. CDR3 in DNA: TGTGCCTGGAGGACAGGGAGCTACGAGCAGTACTTC.

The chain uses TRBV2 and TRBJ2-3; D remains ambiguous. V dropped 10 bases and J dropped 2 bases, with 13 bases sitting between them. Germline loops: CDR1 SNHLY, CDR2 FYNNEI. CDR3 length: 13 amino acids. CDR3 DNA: TGTGCCACCCAACAGTACGACACAGATACGCAGTATTTT. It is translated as CATQQYDTDTQYF.